These T cell receptor beta chains were read from a single sample in a study of radiotherapy plus CTLA-4 blockade in lung cancer. Sequenced by immunoSEQ multiplex PCR; TCRdb stores in-frame clones only, minus some. The sample lists more than 75,000 clones, 60% to 75% seen once, with approximately 3% in the top ten. The material sequenced was peripheral blood, taken from a patient treated with radiotherapy plus ipilimumab. These receptors were collected from a human donor with non-small cell lung cancer who had a partial response to radiotherapy plus ipilimumab. Some clones in this sample may be carry-over from other donors' samples. CDR3s include the opening cysteine and the closing phenylalanine or tryptophan. The order of the fields is clone size, J gene, CDR3 length, V gene, D gene, CDR3 protein, CDR3 DNA. D genes are given only for firm matches. Rows may omit the clone size; those that give it use once, few, many or a size class.

clone_size: .; j_call: TRBJ1-5; cdr3_length: 15; v_call: TRBV7-8; d_call: TRBD1; cdr3_aa: CASSFRTGNNQPQHF; cdr3_nt: TGTGCCAGCAGCTTTCGGACAGGGAACAATCAGCCCCAGCATTTT
clone_size: few; j_call: TRBJ2-1; cdr3_length: 15; v_call: TRBV14; d_call: TRBD2; cdr3_aa: CASSPGLAASVEQFF; cdr3_nt: TGTGCCAGCAGCCCGGGACTAGCGGCTTCAGTCGAGCAGTTCTTC
clone_size: .; j_call: TRBJ1-2; cdr3_length: 16; v_call: TRBV18; d_call: .; cdr3_aa: CASSPGSGEGAAGYTF; cdr3_nt: TGTGCCAGCTCACCGGGGAGCGGGGAAGGCGCCGCTGGCTACACCTTC
clone_size: .; j_call: TRBJ2-1; cdr3_length: 15; v_call: TRBV19; d_call: .; cdr3_aa: CASSLQEGTYNEQFF; cdr3_nt: TGTGCCAGTAGTCTCCAGGAAGGTACCTACAATGAGCAGTTCTTC
clone_size: .; j_call: TRBJ1-2; cdr3_length: 15; v_call: TRBV28; d_call: TRBD1; cdr3_aa: CASSSLGQPNYGYTF; cdr3_nt: TGTGCCAGCAGCTCCCTGGGACAGCCGAACTATGGCTACACCTTC
clone_size: .; j_call: TRBJ1-1; cdr3_length: 14; v_call: TRBV6-1; d_call: .; cdr3_aa: CASSGPGLNTEAFF; cdr3_nt: TGTGCCAGCAGTGGACCGGGACTTAACACTGAAGCTTTCTTT
clone_size: .; j_call: TRBJ1-2; cdr3_length: 14; v_call: TRBV7-3; d_call: TRBD1; cdr3_aa: CASSLLPQGGGYTF; cdr3_nt: TGTGCCAGCAGCTTATTACCACAGGGGGGTGGCTACACCTTC
clone_size: .; j_call: TRBJ1-1; cdr3_length: 16; v_call: TRBV11-3; d_call: .; cdr3_aa: CASSSSTGFPNTEAFF; cdr3_nt: TGTGCCAGCAGCTCGTCCACAGGCTTCCCTAACACTGAAGCTTTCTTT
clone_size: once; j_call: TRBJ2-5; cdr3_length: 17; v_call: TRBV7-9; d_call: TRBD2; cdr3_aa: CASSWGSTSRAQETQYF; cdr3_nt: TGTGCCAGCAGCTGGGGATCGACTAGCCGTGCCCAAGAGACCCAGTACTTC
clone_size: .; j_call: TRBJ2-7; cdr3_length: 15; v_call: TRBV2; d_call: TRBD2; cdr3_aa: CASRAGGVGLGEQYF; cdr3_nt: TGTGCCAGCCGCGCCGGGGGGGTAGGATTGGGCGAGCAGTACTTC
clone_size: .; j_call: TRBJ1-1; cdr3_length: 14; v_call: TRBV28; d_call: .; cdr3_aa: CASSRRDKNTEAFF; cdr3_nt: TGTGCCAGCAGTCGCCGGGACAAGAACACTGAAGCTTTCTTT
clone_size: .; j_call: TRBJ1-1; cdr3_length: 16; v_call: TRBV7-9; d_call: .; cdr3_aa: CASSPLRGAPNTEAFF; cdr3_nt: TGTGCCAGCAGCCCTCTAAGAGGAGCTCCCAACACTGAAGCTTTCTTT
clone_size: .; j_call: TRBJ2-7; cdr3_length: 12; v_call: TRBV7-3; d_call: .; cdr3_aa: CASSGAPTEQYF; cdr3_nt: TGTGCCAGCAGCGGGGCGCCTACCGAGCAGTACTTC
clone_size: .; j_call: TRBJ2-2; cdr3_length: 14; v_call: TRBV19; d_call: TRBD1; cdr3_aa: CASSPGGNTGELFF; cdr3_nt: TGTGCCAGTAGCCCAGGGGGGAACACCGGGGAGCTGTTTTTT
clone_size: .; j_call: TRBJ2-5; cdr3_length: 14; v_call: TRBV29-1; d_call: .; cdr3_aa: CSVQPRGAQETQYF; cdr3_nt: TGCAGCGTCCAACCCCGGGGGGCACAAGAGACCCAGTACTTC
clone_size: once; j_call: TRBJ2-7; cdr3_length: 11; v_call: TRBV28; d_call: .; cdr3_aa: CASSRSYEQYF; cdr3_nt: TGTGCCAGCAGTCGCAGTTACGAGCAGTACTTC
clone_size: once; j_call: TRBJ2-3; cdr3_length: 15; v_call: TRBV29-1; d_call: .; cdr3_aa: CSVKTGSGGTDTQYF; cdr3_nt: TGCAGCGTTAAGACTGGCTCGGGTGGCACAGATACGCAGTATTTT
clone_size: .; j_call: TRBJ2-3; cdr3_length: 14; v_call: TRBV11-2; d_call: TRBD2; cdr3_aa: CASSLGLAADTQYF; cdr3_nt: TGTGCCAGCAGCTTAGGACTAGCCGCAGATACGCAGTATTTT
clone_size: .; j_call: TRBJ1-1; cdr3_length: 14; v_call: TRBV28; d_call: TRBD1; cdr3_aa: CASSRGQGRTEAFF; cdr3_nt: TGTGCCAGCAGTCGTGGACAGGGTAGGACTGAAGCTTTCTTT
clone_size: .; j_call: TRBJ2-7; cdr3_length: 14; v_call: TRBV7-9; d_call: .; cdr3_aa: CASRSAEAGREQYF; cdr3_nt: TGTGCCAGCCGTTCCGCTGAGGCAGGGCGCGAGCAGTACTTC
clone_size: .; j_call: TRBJ2-5; cdr3_length: 14; v_call: TRBV18; d_call: TRBD1; cdr3_aa: CASSPRQGPETQYF; cdr3_nt: TGTGCCAGCTCACCCAGACAGGGGCCAGAGACCCAGTACTTC
clone_size: .; j_call: TRBJ2-7; cdr3_length: 14; v_call: TRBV6-1; d_call: TRBD2; cdr3_aa: CASTLASGSYEQYF; cdr3_nt: TGTGCCAGCACTCTCGCTAGCGGGTCCTACGAGCAGTACTTC
clone_size: .; j_call: TRBJ2-5; cdr3_length: 13; v_call: TRBV6-1; d_call: TRBD1; cdr3_aa: CASSDGTGGTQYF; cdr3_nt: TGTGCCAGCAGTGATGGGACAGGCGGGACCCAGTACTTC
clone_size: once; j_call: TRBJ1-2; cdr3_length: 14; v_call: TRBV28; d_call: .; cdr3_aa: CASSPPRGDYGYTF; cdr3_nt: TGTGCCAGCAGCCCCCCCCGGGGAGACTATGGCTACACCTTC
clone_size: .; j_call: TRBJ2-1; cdr3_length: 18; v_call: TRBV5-1; d_call: TRBD2; cdr3_aa: CASSTSGRAESSYNEQFF; cdr3_nt: TGCGCCAGCAGCACTAGCGGGAGGGCTGAGAGCTCCTACAATGAGCAGTTCTTC
clone_size: few; j_call: TRBJ1-1; cdr3_length: 14; v_call: TRBV12-5; d_call: .; cdr3_aa: CASGLGQYNTEAFF; cdr3_nt: TGTGCTAGTGGTTTGGGACAGTACAACACTGAAGCTTTCTTT
clone_size: .; j_call: TRBJ2-3; cdr3_length: 15; v_call: TRBV2; d_call: TRBD2; cdr3_aa: CASGAPAGLLDTQYF; cdr3_nt: TGTGCCAGCGGCGCCCCAGCGGGACTTTTAGATACGCAGTATTTT
clone_size: once; j_call: TRBJ2-2; cdr3_length: 15; v_call: TRBV2; d_call: TRBD1; cdr3_aa: CASNRDRTPTGELFF; cdr3_nt: TGTGCCAGCAATCGGGACAGGACTCCTACCGGGGAGCTGTTTTTT
clone_size: .; j_call: TRBJ1-1; cdr3_length: 13; v_call: TRBV7-3; d_call: .; cdr3_aa: CASSLNWNTEAFF; cdr3_nt: TGTGCCAGCAGCTTAAACTGGAACACTGAAGCTTTCTTT
clone_size: few; j_call: TRBJ2-5; cdr3_length: 14; v_call: TRBV5-6; d_call: TRBD1; cdr3_aa: CASSLIQGYETQYF; cdr3_nt: TGTGCCAGCAGCTTGATACAGGGGTACGAGACCCAGTACTTC
clone_size: .; j_call: TRBJ1-2; cdr3_length: 14; v_call: TRBV7-2; d_call: .; cdr3_aa: CASSLVGDNYGYTF; cdr3_nt: TGTGCCAGCAGCTTAGTTGGAGATAACTATGGCTACACCTTC
clone_size: .; j_call: TRBJ2-5; cdr3_length: 14; v_call: TRBV5-1; d_call: .; cdr3_aa: CASKPPPPQETQYF; cdr3_nt: TGCGCCAGCAAGCCCCCTCCTCCCCAAGAGACCCAGTACTTC
clone_size: .; j_call: TRBJ2-5; cdr3_length: 15; v_call: TRBV7-8; d_call: .; cdr3_aa: CASSPTGFDQETQYF; cdr3_nt: TGTGCCAGCAGCCCCACAGGGTTTGACCAAGAGACCCAGTACTTC
clone_size: .; j_call: TRBJ1-2; cdr3_length: 14; v_call: TRBV19; d_call: .; cdr3_aa: CASSLQGADYGYTF; cdr3_nt: TGTGCCAGTAGCCTACAGGGCGCAGACTATGGCTACACCTTC
clone_size: .; j_call: TRBJ2-7; cdr3_length: 14; v_call: TRBV5-1; d_call: .; cdr3_aa: CASSLSGFPYEQYF; cdr3_nt: TGCGCCAGCAGCTTATCCGGGTTCCCCTACGAGCAGTACTTC
clone_size: few; j_call: TRBJ2-1; cdr3_length: 15; v_call: TRBV5-5; d_call: .; cdr3_aa: CASSLRDSSYNEQFF; cdr3_nt: TGTGCCAGCAGCTTGCGGGACTCCTCCTACAATGAGCAGTTCTTC
clone_size: .; j_call: TRBJ2-7; cdr3_length: 13; v_call: TRBV11-3; d_call: .; cdr3_aa: CASSLGGGYEQYF; cdr3_nt: TGTGCCAGCAGCTTAGGGGGCGGCTACGAGCAGTACTTC